A selection of T cell receptor beta chains follows, all from one sample in a study of shared clonotypes between healthy human individuals. Measured with immunoSEQ multiplex PCR; TCRdb has only the in-frame clones, and not every one. The profile shows roughly 700,000 clones, around 67% of them singletons. Material for sequencing was memory CD4+ T cells sorted from blood. These TCRs come from a woman between 25 and 40 years old in good health. The CDR3 runs from the conserved cysteine through the conserved F or W. Fields, in order: J gene, V gene, CDR3 protein.

J: TRBJ2-1; V: TRBV4-1; CDR3: CASSRPGTSGSAGGNEQFF
J: TRBJ1-4; V: TRBV5-6; CDR3: CASSLEQGGEKLFF
J: TRBJ1-5; V: TRBV19; CDR3: CASKTTAVGNQPQHF
J: TRBJ2-5; V: TRBV10-1; CDR3: CASSDQTRGSMETQYF
J: TRBJ2-2; V: TRBV2; CDR3: CASSLQGVDTGELFF
J: TRBJ2-7; V: TRBV27; CDR3: CASSLFGLASYEQYF
J: TRBJ2-5; V: TRBV5-5; CDR3: CATGRGTQETQYF
J: TRBJ1-2; V: TRBV28; CDR3: CASSLPGSQNYGYTF
J: TRBJ1-5; V: TRBV5-1; CDR3: CASSLEPGGNQPQHF
J: TRBJ2-1; V: TRBV2; CDR3: CASSTYGRALDNEQFF
J: TRBJ2-5; V: TRBV30; CDR3: CACAGGRQETQYF
J: TRBJ2-1; V: TRBV6-5; CDR3: CASRARTAGDEQFF
J: TRBJ2-7; V: TRBV5-1; CDR3: CASSLLAGDAYEQYF
J: TRBJ2-5; V: TRBV28; CDR3: CASGGQETQYF
J: TRBJ1-2; V: TRBV6-1; CDR3: CASSAGTALSYGYTF
J: TRBJ2-7; V: TRBV10-1; CDR3: CASSESRTVNEQYF
J: TRBJ2-7; V: TRBV19; CDR3: CASSRQLAGAYEQYF
J: TRBJ2-1; V: TRBV27; CDR3: CASSSPGGGEQFF
J: TRBJ2-1; V: TRBV10-3; CDR3: CAIRGSAGGPVNEQFF
J: TRBJ2-3; V: TRBV6-1; CDR3: CASSARAGLGATDTQYF
J: TRBJ1-2; V: TRBV6-6; CDR3: CASSYHGDGYTF
J: TRBJ2-7; V: TRBV11-2; CDR3: CASSLTSGIHEQYF
J: TRBJ2-2; V: TRBV6-5; CDR3: CASSYDHGQGEFF
J: TRBJ2-7; V: TRBV2; CDR3: CASRRQGTYEQYF
J: TRBJ2-3; V: TRBV11-1; CDR3: CASSFGTSGTDTQYF
J: TRBJ2-3; V: TRBV6-1; CDR3: CASSAYGTGGADTQYF
J: TRBJ2-1; V: TRBV5-4; CDR3: CASSLSSGRVNEQFF
J: TRBJ2-7; V: TRBV7-8; CDR3: CASSFRRTGEYEQYF
J: TRBJ1-1; V: TRBV27; CDR3: CARAPVPLEAFF
J: TRBJ2-1; V: TRBV5-1; CDR3: CASSLGGGVHNEQFF
J: TRBJ1-1; V: TRBV30; CDR3: CAQVRGEETEAFF
J: -; V: TRBV6-5; CDR3: CASSSTISGSYEQYF
J: TRBJ1-2; V: TRBV28; CDR3: CATQRTGPTYGYTF
J: TRBJ2-5; V: TRBV10-1; CDR3: CASSGRPEETQYF
J: TRBJ2-5; V: TRBV11-3; CDR3: CASSLAQGPIVETQYF
J: TRBJ1-1; V: TRBV6-5; CDR3: CASSTGQVNTEAFF
J: TRBJ2-7; V: TRBV15; CDR3: CATSRGTLSYEQYF
J: TRBJ1-4; V: TRBV19; CDR3: CASRGRAANEKLFF
J: TRBJ2-2; V: TRBV5-1; CDR3: CASQQYSRGTGELFF
J: TRBJ1-1; V: TRBV5-1; CDR3: CASSLGAESTEAFF
J: TRBJ1-2; V: TRBV25-1; CDR3: CASSEYGGSKYGYTF
J: TRBJ2-2; V: TRBV5-1; CDR3: CASSLGTSGILTGELFF
J: TRBJ1-4; V: TRBV5-4; CDR3: CASSLAGRRSEKLFF
J: TRBJ1-1; V: TRBV27; CDR3: CASSLVMNTEAFF
J: TRBJ1-1; V: TRBV27; CDR3: CASSSPGRTEAFF
J: TRBJ2-2; V: TRBV19; CDR3: CASSTGTLVGGELFF
J: TRBJ2-6; V: TRBV5-4; CDR3: CASSLVLAGFLSGANVLTF
J: TRBJ1-2; V: TRBV15; CDR3: CATSRGGGLEGYTF
J: TRBJ2-7; V: TRBV9; CDR3: CASSPTIETYEQYF
J: TRBJ2-1; V: TRBV5-1; CDR3: CASDGGAQRSGGEQFF
J: TRBJ2-2; V: TRBV11-3; CDR3: CASSLVGQRTGELFF
J: TRBJ1-5; V: TRBV7-6; CDR3: CASRFIDLGRTWDHNSNQPQHF
J: TRBJ2-3; V: TRBV28; CDR3: CASKVVGLAGSIDTQYF
J: TRBJ1-5; V: TRBV19; CDR3: CASSEPAGPGNQPQHF
J: TRBJ1-1; V: TRBV7-9; CDR3: CASSPRGGAFF
J: TRBJ2-1; V: TRBV21-1; CDR3: CASSKIKKTDNEQFF
J: TRBJ2-7; V: TRBV18; CDR3: CASSPETSAYYEQYF
J: TRBJ2-2; V: TRBV27; CDR3: CASSGGSGQPNTGELFF